These 21 T cell receptor beta chains were sequenced from one sample in a study of blood T cell repertoires in COVID-19. Some clones are missing from TCRdb's copy, which holds only in-frame ones; the method was immunoSEQ multiplex PCR. This table holds over 350,000 clones, around nine tenths found once. The sample comprised PBMCs or T cells enriched from blood (not recorded which). The receptors derive from a woman between 45 and 65 years old who had recovered from COVID-19.

The chain couples TRBV7-2 to TRBJ2-3; tentative D call: TRBD2 (6 bases). The germline V gene has CDR1 SGHTA and CDR2 FQGNSA. V was cut by 6 bases and J by 1 base, with 20 bases left in between. The CDR3 runs 17 residues. The CDR3 coding sequence is TGTGCCAGCAGTGAGAGTTGGGGGGTGGGTGGCACAGATACGCAGTATTTT. It translates to CASSESWGVGGTDTQYF.

This clone was observed once. V usage is TRBV6-1 and J usage is TRBJ1-1; possibly TRBD1 for D (6 bases). The CDR3 contains 16 residues. V was clipped by 2 bases and J by 2 bases, with 15 bases between them. Looked up from germline, CDR1 is MNHNS and CDR2 is SASEGT. Here the CDR3 reads CASSESRGRTNTEAFF. The CDR3 DNA is TGTGCCAGCAGTGAATCCAGGGGACGGACCAACACTGAAGCTTTCTTT.

The V gene is TRBV19, the J gene TRBJ1-5; 10 bases align to TRBD1. V gave up 3 bases and J gave up 7 bases; unmatched junction bases: 9. The CDR3 is made up of 16 amino acids. Per germline, CDR1 LNHDA and CDR2 SQIVND (reference sequence). This CDR3 is CASSMPGQGMRQPQHF. The CDR3 region has the DNA TGTGCCAGTAGTATGCCGGGACAGGGGATGCGGCAGCCCCAGCATTTT.

CDR3 amino acids: CASKPGTIQETQYF. DNA of the CDR3: TGTGCCAGCAAGCCCGGGACAATACAAGAGACCCAGTACTTC. This sequence joins TRBV6-5 and TRBJ2-5, with D perhaps matching TRBD1 (6 bases). The germline gives CDR1 MNHEY, CDR2 SVGAGI. Trimming took 7 bases from V and 2 from J, leaving 14 bases between them. The CDR3 contains 14 residues.

The rearrangement joins TRBV6-5 to TRBJ1-2; D not resolved. CDR3 length equals 12 residues. Trimming pared 1 base from V and 7 bases from J, leaving 7 bases between. Per the germline V gene, CDR1 is MNHEY and CDR2 is SVGAGI. The CDR3 region is CASSYWEGGYTF. The CDR3 DNA follows: TGTGCCAGCAGTTACTGGGAGGGTGGCTACACCTTC.

The V call is TRBV27, the J call TRBJ1-2; 11 positions match TRBD1. Trimming cost V 8 bases and J 1 base; bases outside gene matches: 3. The CDR3 has 14 residues. Germline V gives CDR1 MNHEY, CDR2 SMNVEV (reference sequence). CDR3 DNA sequence: TGTGCCAGCCGGGGACAGGGGGTTAACTATGGCTACACCTTC. It translates to CASRGQGVNYGYTF.

The chain links TRBV2 to TRBJ2-1, with no clear D. V lost 9 bases and J lost 8, with 17 bases in between. The germline V gene encodes CDR1 SNHLY and CDR2 FYNNEI. The CDR3 covers 13 residues. The CDR3 region has the DNA TGTGCCAGTAGCTCGACCCGGCGGCATGAGCAGTTCTTC. Protein product: CASSSTRRHEQFF.

This clone has a single count. This chain links TRBV6-5 with TRBJ1-4; 7 nucleotides line up with TRBD1. CDR3 length equals 13 residues. The germline V gene encodes CDR1 MNHEY and CDR2 SVGAGI. With V trimmed by 6 bases and J by 4 bases, 2 bases remained unmatched. The CDR3 reads CASRQGFNEKLFF. DNA for the CDR3: TGTGCCAGCAGACAGGGGTTTAATGAAAAACTGTTTTTT.

The V call is TRBV9, the J call TRBJ1-1; D gene ambiguous. This CDR3 is 13 amino acids long. Germline assignment: CDR1 SGDLS and CDR2 YYNGEE. V gave up 0 bases and J gave up 8 bases, with 11 bases separating them. The CDR3 is CASSVGPRPEAFF. CDR3 sequence (DNA): TGTGCCAGCAGCGTAGGGCCCAGGCCAGAAGCTTTCTTT.

In this sample, this clone turned up many times. The gene calls are TRBV6-5 and TRBJ1-1; 9 bases are a match to TRBD1. This CDR3 spans 15 amino acids. Germline V lookup: CDR1 MNHEY, CDR2 SVGAGI. V was pared by 5 bases and J by 4 bases, with 8 bases of the junction left unmatched. The CDR3 is CASSPQGALGTEAFF. The CDR3 DNA reads TGTGCCAGCAGTCCACAGGGGGCGCTGGGCACTGAAGCTTTCTTT.

V usage is TRBV11-3 and J usage is TRBJ2-7, with 8 bases lining up with TRBD2. This CDR3 is 14 amino acids long. Looked up from germline, CDR1 is SGHNT and CDR2 is YENEEA. V shed 1 base and J 2 bases; nucleotides not matched to a gene: 1. The CDR3 DNA is TGTGCCAGCAGCTTAGGCGGGGGGACCTACGAGCAGTACTTC. Encoded protein: CASSLGGGTYEQYF. The full variable domain, with the rest looked up from reference TRBV11-3 and TRBJ2-7, is EAGVVQSPRYKIIEKKQPVAFWCNPISGHNTLYWYLQNLGQGPELLIRYENEEAVDDSQLPKDRFSAERLKGVDSTLKIQPAELGDSAVYLCASSLGGGTYEQYFGPGTRLTVT.

A few counts support this clone. V usage is TRBV11-2 and J usage is TRBJ1-6, with TRBD1 identical over 9 bases. CDR1 is SGHAT and CDR2 is FQNNGV in the germline V gene. The CDR3 loop spans 16 amino acids. The junction had 7 bases not matched to a gene; V was cut back by 0 bases and J by 10 bases. The CDR3 loop is CASSLETGGGGSPLHF. The CDR3 bases are TGTGCCAGCAGCTTAGAAACAGGGGGCGGTGGGTCACCCCTCCACTTT.

This clone was seen once. CDR3 sequence reads: CASSIGTGGYEQYF. The CDR3, as DNA: TGTGCCAGCAGTATAGGGACAGGGGGATACGAGCAGTACTTC. V and J are TRBV27 and TRBJ2-7; TRBD1 matches 11 bases. The V gene end was trimmed by 5 bases and the J gene end by 4 bases; junction bases not matched to a gene: 4. Germline V gene lookup returns CDR1 MNHEY and CDR2 SMNVEV (reference sequence). CDR3 length: 14 residues.

The rearrangement uses TRBV28 and TRBJ1-2; D unclear. The germline V gene encodes CDR1 MDHEN and CDR2 SYDVKM. Trimming removed 5 bases at V and 4 bases at J, with 20 bases between. The CDR3 runs 16 residues. The DNA of the CDR3 is TGTGCCAGCAGTATTCGGGAGGGAGGTCCCTTCTATGGCTACACCTTC. Translated: CASSIREGGPFYGYTF.

The rearrangement links TRBV30 to TRBJ1-2, with D unresolved. Germline loops: CDR1 GTSNPN, CDR2 SVGIG (reference sequence). CDR3 length equals 13 residues. The V gene lost 4 bases and the J gene lost 3 bases, with 12 bases spanning the gap. The chain's CDR3 is CAWNRPLDYGYTF. Here the CDR3 DNA reads TGTGCCTGGAACAGACCTCTTGACTATGGCTACACCTTC.

The V gene is TRBV3-1 (or the pseudogene TRBV3-2), the J gene TRBJ2-1; 7 bases match TRBD2. CDR1 is LGHDT and CDR2 is YNNKEL in the germline V gene (reference sequence). CDR3 length equals 17 residues. After removal of 3 bases from V and 4 bases from J, the junction contained 12 bases not matched to a gene. CDR3 residues: CASSQGLPAGSYNEQFF. In DNA form, the CDR3 reads TGTGCCAGCAGCCAGGGCCTCCCAGCGGGGTCTTACAATGAGCAGTTCTTC.

V usage is TRBV6-5 and J usage is TRBJ2-5; 7 bases agree with TRBD1. Germline V gene data show CDR1 as MNHEY and CDR2 as SVGAGI. The length of the CDR3 is 15 residues. J gave up 5 bases and V 0 bases, and 6 bases lay outside the gene matches. For the CDR3, the DNA is TGTGCCAGCAGTTACTCGACAGGGCCAGGGGAGACCCAGTACTTC. This sequence encodes CASSYSTGPGETQYF.

The V call is TRBV5-1, the J call TRBJ2-1; D is uncertain. The CDR3 runs 14 residues. The V end lost 0 bases, the J end lost 6 bases, and 10 bases lay between the germline ends. Looked up from germline, CDR1 is SGHRS and CDR2 is YFSETQ. The DNA of the CDR3 is TGCGCCAGCAGCTTGGGTCCTACCTCCAATGAGCAGTTCTTC. Encoded protein: CASSLGPTSNEQFF.

The CDR3 sequence is CASSPPERSDTQYF. In DNA form, the CDR3 reads TGTGCCAGCAGTCCCCCGGAGAGGTCAGATACGCAGTATTTT. The chain has TRBV28 and TRBJ2-3; unclear D gene. The CDR3 runs 14 residues. Germline V gene lookup returns CDR1 MDHEN and CDR2 SYDVKM. V lost 5 bases to trimming and J lost 4 bases, with 13 bases between them.

This clone was seen only a few times. The V and J genes are TRBV28 and TRBJ1-1; the D gene is possibly TRBD1 (5 bases). With 5 bases removed from V and 12 bases from J, the gap between germline ends came to 19 bases. This CDR3 is built from 13 residues. Germline values: CDR1 MDHEN, CDR2 SYDVKM. CDR3 protein: CASSLDRPRGTFF. CDR3 sequence (DNA): TGTGCCAGCAGTCTAGACAGACCCCGTGGGACTTTCTTT.

The chain is built from TRBV10-3 and TRBJ2-6, with TRBD2 as a possible D gene (6 bases). V was clipped by 6 bases and J by 0 bases, with 15 bases between them. Germline CDR1 ENHRY, CDR2 SYGVKD. This CDR3 is built from 17 residues. Here the CDR3 reads CAISPSGVVSGANVLTF. In nucleotides, the CDR3 is TGTGCCATCAGCCCTTCGGGGGTCGTCTCTGGGGCCAACGTCCTGACTTTC.